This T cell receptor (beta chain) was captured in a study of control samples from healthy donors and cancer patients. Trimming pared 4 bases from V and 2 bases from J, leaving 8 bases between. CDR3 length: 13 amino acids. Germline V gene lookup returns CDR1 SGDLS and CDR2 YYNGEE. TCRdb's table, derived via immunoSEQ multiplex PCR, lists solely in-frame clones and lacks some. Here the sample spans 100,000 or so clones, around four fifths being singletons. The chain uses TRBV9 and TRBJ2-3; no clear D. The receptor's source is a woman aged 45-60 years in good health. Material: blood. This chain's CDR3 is CASSLTDTDTQYF. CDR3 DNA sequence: TGTGCCAGCAGCCTCACGGACACAGATACGCAGTATTTT.